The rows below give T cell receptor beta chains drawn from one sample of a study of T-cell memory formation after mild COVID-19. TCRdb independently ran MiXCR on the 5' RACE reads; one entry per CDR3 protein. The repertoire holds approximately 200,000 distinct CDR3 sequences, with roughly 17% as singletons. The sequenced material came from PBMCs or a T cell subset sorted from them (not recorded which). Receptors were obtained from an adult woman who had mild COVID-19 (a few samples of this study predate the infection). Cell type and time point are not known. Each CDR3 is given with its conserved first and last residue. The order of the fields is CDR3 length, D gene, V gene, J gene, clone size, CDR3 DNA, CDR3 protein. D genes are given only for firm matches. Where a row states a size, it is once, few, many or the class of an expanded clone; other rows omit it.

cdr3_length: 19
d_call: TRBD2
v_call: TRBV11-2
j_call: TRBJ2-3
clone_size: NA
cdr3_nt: TGTGCCAGCCGCCCCATTCCCCGTACTAGCGGGGGACGCACAGATACGCAGTATTTT
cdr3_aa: CASRPIPRTSGGRTDTQYF

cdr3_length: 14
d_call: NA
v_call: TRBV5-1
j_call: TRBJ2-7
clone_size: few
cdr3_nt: TGCGCCAGCAACCGCTCTCAGAGCTCCTACGAGCAGTACTTC
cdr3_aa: CASNRSQSSYEQYF

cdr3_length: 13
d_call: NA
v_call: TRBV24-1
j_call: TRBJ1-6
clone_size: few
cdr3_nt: TGTGCCACCAGTGCCGGGGGCGATTCACCCCTCCACTTT
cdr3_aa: CATSAGGDSPLHF

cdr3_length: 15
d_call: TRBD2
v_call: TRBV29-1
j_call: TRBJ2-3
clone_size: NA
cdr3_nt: TGCAGCGTCGCCCTGCGGGGGGCTAGCACAGATACGCAGTATTTT
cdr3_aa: CSVALRGASTDTQYF

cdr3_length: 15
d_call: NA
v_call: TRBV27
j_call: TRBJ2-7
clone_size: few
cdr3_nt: TGTGCCAGCAGCGCTACCGTGTTAACCTCCTACGAGCAGTACTTC
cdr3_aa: CASSATVLTSYEQYF

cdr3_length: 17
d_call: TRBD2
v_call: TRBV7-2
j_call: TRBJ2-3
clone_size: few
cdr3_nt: TGTGCCAGCAGCTTTTCGGGACTAGCGGGAGGAGCAGATACGCAGTATTTT
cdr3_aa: CASSFSGLAGGADTQYF

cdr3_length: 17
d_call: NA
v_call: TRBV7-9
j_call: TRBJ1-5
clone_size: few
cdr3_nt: TGTGCCAGCAGCTTAGATGGCAGGGGCCGTAGCAATCAGCCCCAGCATTTT
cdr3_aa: CASSLDGRGRSNQPQHF

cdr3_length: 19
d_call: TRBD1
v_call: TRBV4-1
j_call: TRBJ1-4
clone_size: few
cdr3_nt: TGCGCCAGCAGCCAAGAATTTAGGGCACAGGGGGCAACTAATGAAAAACTGTTTTTT
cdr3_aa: CASSQEFRAQGATNEKLFF

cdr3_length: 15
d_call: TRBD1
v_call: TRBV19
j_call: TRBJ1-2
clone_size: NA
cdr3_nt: TGTGCCAGTAGTATCGGCAGGGGGCTCGGCTATGGCTACACCTTC
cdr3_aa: CASSIGRGLGYGYTF

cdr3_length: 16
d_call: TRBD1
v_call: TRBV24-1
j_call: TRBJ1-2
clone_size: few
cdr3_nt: TGTGCCACCAGTGACACCACAGGGGGCGCGAACTATGGCTACACCTTC
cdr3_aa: CATSDTTGGANYGYTF

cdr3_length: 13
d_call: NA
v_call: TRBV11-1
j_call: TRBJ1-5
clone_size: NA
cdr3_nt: TGTGCCAGCGCCGTTGGGGCCACTCAGCCCCAGCATTTT
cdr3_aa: CASAVGATQPQHF

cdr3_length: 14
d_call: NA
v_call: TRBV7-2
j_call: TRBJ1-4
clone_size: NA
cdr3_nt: TGTGCCAGCAGCTTTGGGACGGCTAATGAAAAACTGTTTTTT
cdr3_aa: CASSFGTANEKLFF

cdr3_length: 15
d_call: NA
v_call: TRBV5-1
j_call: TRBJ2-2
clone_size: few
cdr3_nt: TGCGCCAGCAGCTTGGATCAGGGGAACACCGGGGAGCTGTTTTTT
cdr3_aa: CASSLDQGNTGELFF

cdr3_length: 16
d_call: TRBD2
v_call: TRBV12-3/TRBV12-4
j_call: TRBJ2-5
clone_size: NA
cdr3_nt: TGTGCCAGCAGACTGGGACTAGCGGGGGGGCAAGAGACCCAGTACTTC
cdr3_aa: CASRLGLAGGQETQYF

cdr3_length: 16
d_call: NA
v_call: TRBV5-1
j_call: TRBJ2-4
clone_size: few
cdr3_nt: TGCGCCAGCAGCTTGGAGGGTATATTAGCCAAAAACATTCAGTACTTC
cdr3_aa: CASSLEGILAKNIQYF

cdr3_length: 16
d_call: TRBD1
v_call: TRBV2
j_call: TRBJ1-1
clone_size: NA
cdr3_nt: TGTGCCAGCAGGACGAGTGGGACAGTCCCGAACACTGAAGCTTTCTTT
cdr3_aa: CASRTSGTVPNTEAFF

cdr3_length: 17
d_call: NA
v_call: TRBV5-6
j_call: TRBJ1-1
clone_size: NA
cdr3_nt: TGTGCCAGCAGCTTGCTATTCATGGAACAGGGTGAGACTGAAGCTTTCTTT
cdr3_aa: CASSLLFMEQGETEAFF

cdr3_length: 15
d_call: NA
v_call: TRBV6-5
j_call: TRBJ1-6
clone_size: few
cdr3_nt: TGTGCCAGCAGTTACTACTGGGACCTAAGGGCACCCCTCCACTTT
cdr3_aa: CASSYYWDLRAPLHF

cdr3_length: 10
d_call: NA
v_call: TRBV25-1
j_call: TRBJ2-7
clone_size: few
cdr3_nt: TGTGCCAGCAGTGAAAGAGTGCAGTACTTC
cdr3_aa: CASSERVQYF

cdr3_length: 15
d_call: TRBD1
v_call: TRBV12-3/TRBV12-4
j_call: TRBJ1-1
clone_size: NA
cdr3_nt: TGTGCCAGCAGTTCCCCGACAGGGGGGCGGACTGAAGCTTTCTTT
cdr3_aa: CASSSPTGGRTEAFF

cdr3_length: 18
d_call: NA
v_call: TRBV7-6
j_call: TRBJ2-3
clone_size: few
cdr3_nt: TGTGCCAGCAGCTCCCTGGGTTTCAAATCGACTAGCACAGATACGCAGTATTTT
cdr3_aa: CASSSLGFKSTSTDTQYF

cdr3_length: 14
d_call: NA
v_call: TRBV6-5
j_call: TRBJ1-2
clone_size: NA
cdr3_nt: TGTGCCAGCAGACAAATACAGGGAACCTATGGCTACACCTTC
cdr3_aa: CASRQIQGTYGYTF

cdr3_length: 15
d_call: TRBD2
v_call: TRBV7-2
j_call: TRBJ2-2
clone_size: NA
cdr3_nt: TGTGCCAGCAGCTCGACTAGCGGCACCACCGGGGAGCTGTTTTTT
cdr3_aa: CASSSTSGTTGELFF

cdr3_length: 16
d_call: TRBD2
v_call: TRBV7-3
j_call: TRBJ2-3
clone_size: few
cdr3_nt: TGTGCCAGCAGCTTACTTGGACTAGCGAGCACAGATACGCAGTATTTT
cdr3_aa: CASSLLGLASTDTQYF

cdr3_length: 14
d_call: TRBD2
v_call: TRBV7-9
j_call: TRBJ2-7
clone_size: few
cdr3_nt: TGTGCCAGCACCCTTAGCGGGAGAATGGGCGAGCAGTACTTC
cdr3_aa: CASTLSGRMGEQYF

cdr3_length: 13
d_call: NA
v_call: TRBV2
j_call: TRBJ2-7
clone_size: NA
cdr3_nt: TGTGCCAGCAGAAGGACTACCGAATACGAGCAGTACTTC
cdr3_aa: CASRRTTEYEQYF

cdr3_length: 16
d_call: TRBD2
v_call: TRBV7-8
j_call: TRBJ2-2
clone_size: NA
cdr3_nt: TGTGCCAGCAGCTTAGGAGTAGCGGGACTTACCGGGGAGCTGTTTTTT
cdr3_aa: CASSLGVAGLTGELFF

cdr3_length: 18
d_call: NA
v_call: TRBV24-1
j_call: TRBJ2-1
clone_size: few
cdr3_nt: TGTGCCACCAGTGAGCGCCTTACGAAACGGCAGGGCTACAATGAGCAGTTCTTC
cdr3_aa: CATSERLTKRQGYNEQFF

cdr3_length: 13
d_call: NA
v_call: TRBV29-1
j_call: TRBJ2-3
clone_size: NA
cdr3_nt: TGCAGCGTTCGAGCGCCTTCCACAGATACGCAGTATTTT
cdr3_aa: CSVRAPSTDTQYF

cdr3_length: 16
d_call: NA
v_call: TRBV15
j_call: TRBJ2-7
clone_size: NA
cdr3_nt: TGTGCCACCAGCAACCGGGACACAAGTGCCTCCTACGAGCAGTACTTC
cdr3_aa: CATSNRDTSASYEQYF

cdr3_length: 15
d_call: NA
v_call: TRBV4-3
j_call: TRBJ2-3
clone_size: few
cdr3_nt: TGCGCCAGCAGCCAAGTGGGGGGCCCTGCAGATACGCAGTATTTT
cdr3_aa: CASSQVGGPADTQYF

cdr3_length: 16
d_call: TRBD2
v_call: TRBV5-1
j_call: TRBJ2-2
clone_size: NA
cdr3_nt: TGCGCCAGCAGCTTCCGGACTAGCGTGAACACCGGGGAGCTGTTTTTT
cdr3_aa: CASSFRTSVNTGELFF

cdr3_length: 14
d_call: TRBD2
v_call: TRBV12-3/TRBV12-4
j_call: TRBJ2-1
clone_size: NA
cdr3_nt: TGTGCCAGCAGTTTTTCGGGAGGGGTCGATGAGCAGTTCTTC
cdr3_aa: CASSFSGGVDEQFF

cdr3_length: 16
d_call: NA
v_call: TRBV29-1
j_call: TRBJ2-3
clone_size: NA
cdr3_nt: TGCAGCGCTGCGGGGACTGAAGGAAGTGCCCCAGATACGCAGTATTTT
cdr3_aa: CSAAGTEGSAPDTQYF

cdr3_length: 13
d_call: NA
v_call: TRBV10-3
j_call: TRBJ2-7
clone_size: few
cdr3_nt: TGTGCCATCAACACCGGGACATCTCGCGAGCAGTACTTC
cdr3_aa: CAINTGTSREQYF

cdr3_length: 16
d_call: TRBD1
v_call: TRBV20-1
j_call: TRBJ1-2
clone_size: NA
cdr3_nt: TGCAGTGCTAGAGATACGGCCAGGGGGCAGGTCTATGGCTACACCTTC
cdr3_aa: CSARDTARGQVYGYTF

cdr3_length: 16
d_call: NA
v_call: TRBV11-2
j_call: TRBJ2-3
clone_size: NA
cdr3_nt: TGTGCCAGCAGCTTAGATCAAGGACCCCTGGCAGATACGCAGTATTTT
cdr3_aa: CASSLDQGPLADTQYF

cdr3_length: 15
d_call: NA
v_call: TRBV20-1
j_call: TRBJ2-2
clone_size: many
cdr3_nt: TGCAGTGCTAGGGCGGCGGGCCTGGGATCCGGGGAGCTGTTTTTT
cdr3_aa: CSARAAGLGSGELFF

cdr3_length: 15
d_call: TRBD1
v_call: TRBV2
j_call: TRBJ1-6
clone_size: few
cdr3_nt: TGTGCCAGCAGTGCGACAGGGTCGGGAGGGTCACCCCTCCACTTT
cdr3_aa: CASSATGSGGSPLHF

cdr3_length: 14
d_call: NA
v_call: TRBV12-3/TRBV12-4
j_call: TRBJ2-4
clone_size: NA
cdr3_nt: TGTGCCAGCAGTTTATCGGCCCGAAAAAACATTCAGTACTTC
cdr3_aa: CASSLSARKNIQYF